A selection of T cell receptor beta chains follows, all from one sample in a study of cytomegalovirus exposure and HLA in healthy donors. Libraries were prepared by immunoSEQ multiplex PCR; TCRdb keeps only in-frame clonotypes and omits some of them. The table includes under 250,000 clones, around 80% detected once. Sequencing used PBMCs. These receptor sequences come from a woman aged 25 to 39 in good health and CMV-seropositive. CDR3s include the opening cysteine and the closing phenylalanine or tryptophan. D genes are given only for firm matches. Part of the rows lack a size; the others show once, few, many or a class for expanded clones.

TRBJ1-2,TRBV19,few,TRBD1,TGTGCCAGTAGACGGACAGGGGGCGTCAACTATGGCTACACCTTC,CASRRTGGVNYGYTF
TRBJ2-3,TRBV10-2,once,TRBD2,TGCGCCAGCAGTGAGTCGTTACAGCGGGGAGGGGATAGAACGCAGTATTTT,CASSESLQRGGDRTQYF
TRBJ1-3,TRBV4-2,NA,NA,TGTGCCAGCAGCCAAGAAGAAGCCTCTGGAAACACCATATATTTT,CASSQEEASGNTIYF
TRBJ2-7,TRBV29-1,NA,NA,TGCAGCGTTGATAGCGGACAGGCGGAGAGTTACGAGCAGTACTTC,CSVDSGQAESYEQYF
TRBJ2-7,TRBV9,NA,TRBD2,TGTGCCAGCAGCGTGTGGCTAGCGGGCGACGAGCAGTACTTC,CASSVWLAGDEQYF
TRBJ1-4,TRBV27,NA,NA,TGTGCCAGCGGAAGTGGGGCGCCTGAAAAACTGTTTTTT,CASGSGAPEKLFF
TRBJ2-2,TRBV13,NA,NA,TGTGCCAGCAGCTTTCCGGGGGCGAACACCGGGGAGCTGTTTTTT,CASSFPGANTGELFF
TRBJ2-2,TRBV4-1,NA,TRBD1,TGCGCCAGCTCGTCCGGACAGGGGCAGTACACCGGGGAGCTGTTTTTT,CASSSGQGQYTGELFF
TRBJ2-7,TRBV5-1,few,NA,TGCGCCAGCAGCTTGGACCAGGTCGAGCAGTACTTC,CASSLDQVEQYF
TRBJ2-7,TRBV6-6,NA,TRBD2,TGTGCCAGCAGTTATATCTCTAGCGGAGGGAGCTACGAGCAGTACTTC,CASSYISSGGSYEQYF
TRBJ2-7,TRBV27,NA,NA,TGTGCCAGCAGTTCCCCAGGGACATACGAGCAGTACTTC,CASSSPGTYEQYF
TRBJ1-1,TRBV19,NA,NA,TGTGCCAGTAGTATAATAAACAGGCAGTACATGAACACTGAAGCTTTCTTT,CASSIINRQYMNTEAFF
TRBJ2-1,TRBV27,NA,NA,TGTGCCAGCAGTTTATCGTTACGGAATGAGCAGTTCTTC,CASSLSLRNEQFF
TRBJ2-3,TRBV5-1,NA,TRBD1,TGCGCCAGCAGCTTGGCGGGACAGGGACAAGGGCCAGATACGCAGTATTTT,CASSLAGQGQGPDTQYF
TRBJ1-5,TRBV4-1,NA,NA,TGCGCCAGCAGCCAAGAGTTAACCGGGGGAGGAAACAATCAGCCCCAGCATTTT,CASSQELTGGGNNQPQHF
TRBJ1-1,TRBV7-2,NA,NA,TGTGCCAGCAGCTTCCTCCCTTCGGTTCGTAACACTGAAGCTTTCTTT,CASSFLPSVRNTEAFF
TRBJ2-5,TRBV6-5,NA,NA,TGTGCCAGCAGGCTTAACAGGGAAGAGACCCAGTACTTC,CASRLNREETQYF
TRBJ2-6,TRBV10-3,NA,NA,TGTGCCATCAGTGCTGGACACTCATACTCTGGGGCCAACGTCCTGACTTTC,CAISAGHSYSGANVLTF
TRBJ1-3,TRBV4-1,NA,NA,TGCGCCAGCAGCCAAGAAAGAATGGGGACTTCTGGAAACACCATATATTTT,CASSQERMGTSGNTIYF
TRBJ1-2,TRBV2,few,NA,TGTGCCAGCAGTACTGGAGACTATGGCTACACCTTC,CASSTGDYGYTF
TRBJ1-2,TRBV11-3,NA,TRBD1,TGTGCCAGCAGCCATTTGAGGACGGCAGGGGGCGCAACTTCAGATGGCTACACCTTC,CASSHLRTAGGATSDGYTF
TRBJ2-4,TRBV5-5,NA,TRBD2,TGTGCCAGCATCCTGAGCGGGGCAGGGTGGAACATTCAGTACTTC,CASILSGAGWNIQYF
TRBJ2-5,TRBV19,NA,TRBD1,TGTGCCAGTAGTACCGGACAGGGATGGGAGACCCAGTACTTC,CASSTGQGWETQYF
TRBJ1-4,TRBV5-8,few,NA,TGTGCCAGCAGGACTAGATGGGGCAATGAAAAACTGTTTTTT,CASRTRWGNEKLFF
TRBJ2-7,TRBV5-1,NA,NA,TGCGCCAGCAGCCTCAAGGACAGTAAGGATTACATACGCTACGAGCAGTACTTC,CASSLKDSKDYIRYEQYF
TRBJ2-7,TRBV11-2,NA,TRBD1,TGTGCCAGCAGGACAGGGGGTCTCTCCTACGAGCAGTACTTC,CASRTGGLSYEQYF
TRBJ2-1,TRBV7-9,NA,TRBD2,TGTGCCAGCAGTAAGGGACTAGCGGTCTACAATGAGCAGTTCTTC,CASSKGLAVYNEQFF
TRBJ1-1,TRBV9,NA,NA,TGTGCCAGCAGCGGACAGTGGACTGAAGCTTTCTTT,CASSGQWTEAFF
TRBJ2-3,TRBV4-2,NA,NA,TGTGCCAGCAGCCCCCCACCCATCGGCGGGCACAGCCCGATGAGCACAGATACGCAGTATTTT,CASSPPPIGGHSPMSTDTQYF
TRBJ1-2,TRBV6-6,once,NA,TGTGCCAGCAGGGCCAACTATGGCTACACCTTC,CASRANYGYTF
TRBJ2-2,TRBV5-4,few,NA,TGTGCCAGCAGCTTGGTAACAGGGCCAACCGGGGAGCTGTTTTTT,CASSLVTGPTGELFF